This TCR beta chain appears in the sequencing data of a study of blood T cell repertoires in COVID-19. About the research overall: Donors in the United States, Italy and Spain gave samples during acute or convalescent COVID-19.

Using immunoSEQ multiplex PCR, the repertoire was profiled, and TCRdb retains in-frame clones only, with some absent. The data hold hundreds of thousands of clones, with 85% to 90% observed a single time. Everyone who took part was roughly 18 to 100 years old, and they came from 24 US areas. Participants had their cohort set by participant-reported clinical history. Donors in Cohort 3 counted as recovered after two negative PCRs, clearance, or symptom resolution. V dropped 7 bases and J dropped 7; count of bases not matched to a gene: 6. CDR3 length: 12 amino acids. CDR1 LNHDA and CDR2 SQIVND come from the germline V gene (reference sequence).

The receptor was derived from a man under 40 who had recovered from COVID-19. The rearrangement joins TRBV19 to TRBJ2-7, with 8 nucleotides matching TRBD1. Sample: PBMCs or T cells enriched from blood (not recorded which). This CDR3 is CASNQGASEQYF. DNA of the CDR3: TGTGCCAGTAACCAGGGGGCGAGTGAGCAGTACTTC.